The 26 T cell receptor beta chains listed next were all sequenced from one sample in a study of blood T cell repertoires in COVID-19. TCRdb keeps only in-frame clones here, not all; method: immunoSEQ multiplex PCR. The sample records around 150,000 clones, approximately 90% being singletons. Sequences were obtained from PBMCs or T cells enriched from blood (not recorded which). The receptors stem from a woman aged 50 to 60 who had recovered from COVID-19.

The chain combines TRBV7-9 with TRBJ2-7; 7 bases map to TRBD2. Germline V gene data show CDR1 as SEHNR and CDR2 as FQNEAQ (reference sequence). Trimming removed 1 base from V and 9 bases from J; junction bases left unmatched: 0. The CDR3 is 11 amino acids. The CDR3 reads CASSLERGQYF. In DNA, the CDR3 is TGTGCCAGCAGCTTAGAGCGGGGGCAGTACTTC.

This clone showed up just once. This sequence joins TRBV4-1 and TRBJ1-1, with 7 bases identical to TRBD1. CDR1 is MGHRA and CDR2 is YSYEKL in the germline V gene. Trimming removed 1 base from V and 5 bases from J; junction bases left unmatched: 7. CDR3 length equals 15 residues. CDR3 in amino acids: CASSQAVTGLTEAFF. In nucleotides, the CDR3 is TGCGCCAGCAGCCAAGCTGTGACAGGGTTAACTGAAGCTTTCTTT.

The chain employs TRBV5-5 and TRBJ2-2, with 11 positions matching TRBD1. The CDR3 totals 14 residues. Trimming cost V 4 bases and J 9 bases; bases outside gene matches: 5. Germline CDR1 is SGHKS and CDR2 is YYEKEE (reference sequence). CDR3 sequence: CASSTGQGVRELFF. The CDR3, as DNA: TGTGCCAGCAGCACGGGACAGGGGGTTCGGGAGCTGTTTTTT.

This clone came up once. The CDR3 sequence: CAIRTSGHQETQYF. The CDR3 DNA reads TGTGCCATCAGGACTAGCGGGCACCAAGAGACCCAGTACTTC. This chain links TRBV10-3 with TRBJ2-5; TRBD2 matches at 10 bases. The CDR3 sequence is 14 residues long. The germline V gene has CDR1 ENHRY and CDR2 SYGVKD. After removal of 6 bases from V and 0 bases from J, the junction contained 1 base not matched to a gene.

The V and J genes are TRBV4-2 and TRBJ2-5, with TRBD2 identical over 13 bases. The CDR3 length is 21 residues. Per the germline V gene, CDR1 is LGHNA and CDR2 is YNFKEQ. The ends lost 0 bases at V and 0 bases at J; junction bases unmatched: 13. The CDR3: CASSQELTTSGGHLYQETQYF. CDR3 in DNA: TGTGCCAGCAGCCAAGAACTAACGACTAGCGGGGGGCATTTGTACCAAGAGACCCAGTACTTC.

The rearrangement links TRBV7-9 to TRBJ2-5, with TRBD2 as a possible D gene (5 bases). The CDR3 runs to 15 residues. V lost 4 bases, J lost 3 bases, and 15 bases lay in between. CDR1 SEHNR and CDR2 FQNEAQ come from the germline V gene (reference sequence). For the CDR3, the DNA is TGTGCCAGCAGCTCCGACTCGGACGGGGAAGAGACCCAGTACTTC. This translates into CASSSDSDGEETQYF.

The chain recombines TRBV5-4 with TRBJ1-5, with 9 nucleotides matching TRBD1. Unmatched junction bases numbered 4, after V lost 3 bases and J lost 3 bases. The germline gives CDR1 SGHNT, CDR2 YYREEE (reference sequence). The CDR3 sequence is 15 residues long. CDR3 bases: TGTGCCAGCAGCTCCGGGACAGGGATCAATCAGCCCCAGCATTTT. Residues: CASSSGTGINQPQHF.

The chain uses TRBV18 and TRBJ1-4; D unresolved. This CDR3 spans 14 amino acids. The V and J ends lost 5 bases and 8 bases respectively, with 15 bases between them. Germline V gene data show CDR1 as KGHSH and CDR2 as LQKENI. The CDR3, as DNA: TGTGCCAGCTCATATGCCCTCAGAAGAGAAAAACTGTTTTTT. Its translation is CASSYALRREKLFF.

The chain employs TRBV19 and TRBJ1-2; 7 nucleotides align to TRBD1. V lost 10 bases, J lost 4 bases, and 12 bases stayed unmatched. This CDR3 is built from 14 residues. CDR1 is LNHDA and CDR2 is SQIVND in the germline V gene (reference sequence). The CDR3 loop reads CAIKTGLPPYGYTF. The CDR3 nucleotides are TGTGCCATTAAGACAGGGCTGCCTCCCTATGGCTACACCTTC.

The V and J genes are TRBV3-1 (or the pseudogene TRBV3-2) and TRBJ2-3; 8 nucleotides match TRBD2. CDR3 length: 16 residues. V shed 4 bases and J 1 base; nucleotides not matched to a gene: 7. CDR1 is LGHDT and CDR2 is YNNKEL in the germline V gene (reference sequence). CDR3 sequence (DNA): TGTGCCAGCAGCCCCAGACCGGGACTAGGCACAGATACGCAGTATTTT. Protein product: CASSPRPGLGTDTQYF.

CDR3 loop: CAAGGGLYELQYF. CDR3 nucleotides: TGCGCCGCAGGTGGAGGGCTCTACGAGTTGCAGTACTTC. The chain links TRBV23-1 to TRBJ2-7, with D possibly being TRBD2 (6 bases). TRBV23-1 is known as an ORF, though its function is uncertain. The V gene lost 11 bases and the J gene lost 9 bases, with 23 bases spanning the gap. This CDR3 is 13 amino acids long.

This clone has a handful of counts. The J gene is TRBJ2-7, the V gene TRBV27; 7 positions agree with TRBD2. Trimming at V came to 3 bases and at J to 0 bases, leaving 5 bases not matched to a gene. The CDR3 extends over 15 amino acids. The V gene's germline CDR1 is MNHEY and CDR2 SMNVEV (reference sequence). CDR3 nucleotides: TGTGCCAGCAGTTTCTTCGGGGGGAGCTCCTACGAGCAGTACTTC. This sequence encodes CASSFFGGSSYEQYF.

The chain carries TRBV28 and TRBJ2-3; 13 bases align to TRBD2. The trim removed 4 bases at V and 5 bases at J, leaving 6 bases unmatched. CDR3 length: 16 residues. The V gene's germline CDR1 is MDHEN and CDR2 SYDVKM. As DNA, the CDR3 is TGTGCCAGCAGTTCGACTAGCGGGGGGACCGAAGATACGCAGTATTTT. Residues: CASSSTSGGTEDTQYF.

The rearrangement links TRBV7-9 to TRBJ2-5; maybe TRBD1 (6 bases). The CDR3 loop spans 12 amino acids. Trimming shortened V by 3 bases and J by 6 bases, and 8 bases separated the two germline ends. Looked up from germline, CDR1 is SEHNR and CDR2 is FQNEAQ (reference sequence). The CDR3 region is CASSFTGKTQYF. The DNA of the CDR3 is TGTGCCAGCAGCTTTACAGGGAAGACCCAGTACTTC.

CDR3 bases: TGTGCCAGCAGCCTGACAGGGGGCGCAACTGGGGCCAACGTCCTGACTTTC. As protein: CASSLTGGATGANVLTF. The V call is TRBV7-8, the J call TRBJ2-6, with 10 nucleotides matching TRBD1. V was pared by 5 bases and J by 2 bases, with 6 bases of the junction left unmatched. The V gene's germline CDR1 is SGHVS and CDR2 FQNEAQ. There are 17 residues in the CDR3.

V and J are TRBV4-1 and TRBJ1-6; D unclear. The CDR3 is 18 residues long. Per germline, CDR1 MGHRA and CDR2 YSYEKL. The V gene lost 0 bases and the J gene lost 3 bases, with 15 bases spanning the gap. In nucleotides, the CDR3 is TGCGCCAGCAGCCAAGATATCGGATCGGGTATCTATAATTCACCCCTCCACTTT. Encoded protein: CASSQDIGSGIYNSPLHF.

V is TRBV10-3 and J is TRBJ2-1, with D perhaps TRBD1 (5 bases). Germline V gene lookup returns CDR1 ENHRY and CDR2 SYGVKD. The CDR3 loop spans 13 amino acids. V was shortened by 7 bases and J by 2 bases, with 9 bases between the two germline ends. CDR3 loop: CAIMSRAYNEQFF. In DNA, the CDR3 is TGTGCCATCATGTCCAGGGCCTACAATGAGCAGTTCTTC.

The gene calls are TRBV7-9 and TRBJ2-3; D gene unclear. In germline, CDR1 is SEHNR, CDR2 FQNEAQ (reference sequence). The V and J ends lost 2 bases and 3 bases respectively, with 9 bases between them. The CDR3 has 14 residues. CDR3 protein: CASSLRQTTDTQYF. The CDR3 nucleotides read TGTGCCAGCAGCTTAAGGCAGACAACAGATACGCAGTATTTT.

V gene TRBV2 combines with J gene TRBJ1-1, with TRBD1 matching over 10 bases. The germline CDR1 and CDR2 sequences are SNHLY and FYNNEI. J was trimmed by 4 bases and V by 5 bases; bases with no gene match: 10. This CDR3 spans 16 amino acids. The CDR3 here is CASSQQRQGAGTEAFF. For the CDR3, the DNA is TGTGCCAGCAGTCAACAGCGACAGGGGGCAGGCACTGAAGCTTTCTTT.

This chain uses TRBV7-9 with TRBJ1-3; D is unclear. V lost 5 bases, J lost 4 bases, and 6 bases lay in between. Germline V gene lookup returns CDR1 SEHNR and CDR2 FQNEAQ (reference sequence). This CDR3 contains 12 residues. The CDR3 loop is CASSLTGNTIYF. DNA of the CDR3: TGTGCCAGCAGCCTCACAGGAAACACCATATATTTT.

This chain uses TRBV11-3 with TRBJ2-4, with 9 bases that match TRBD1. Germline values: CDR1 SGHNT, CDR2 YENEEA. This CDR3 has 19 amino acids. The ends lost 2 bases at V and 4 bases at J; junction bases unmatched: 15. The CDR3: CASSLLPGQGSQIKNIQYF. CDR3 nucleotide sequence: TGTGCCAGCAGCTTATTACCGGGACAGGGATCCCAAATAAAAAACATTCAGTACTTC.

This chain connects TRBV7-8 to TRBJ1-4; the match to TRBD1 covers 12 bases. CDR3 length: 17 residues. V lost 2 bases, J lost 3 bases, and 4 bases stayed unmatched. Germline V gives CDR1 SGHVS, CDR2 FQNEAQ. The CDR3, as DNA: TGTGCCAGCAGCTTACGGGACAGGGGGCCGGCTAATGAAAAACTGTTTTTT. It codes for CASSLRDRGPANEKLFF.

The chain combines TRBV28 with TRBJ1-2; perhaps TRBD1 as D (6 bases). This CDR3 has 14 residues. Trimming removed 3 bases at V and 5 bases at J, with 13 bases between. Germline assignment: CDR1 MDHEN and CDR2 SYDVKM. The CDR3 region has the DNA TGTGCCAGCAGTTTGATGTTGAGGGGGTATGGCTACACCTTC. Its translation: CASSLMLRGYGYTF.

This chain uses TRBV19 with TRBJ2-1, with 7 positions matching TRBD2. CDR3 length: 15 residues. Per germline, CDR1 LNHDA and CDR2 SQIVND (reference sequence). With V trimmed by 6 bases and J by 4 bases, 9 bases remained unmatched. The CDR3 sequence is CASSPTSRPYNEQFF. CDR3 coding DNA: TGTGCCAGTAGCCCGACTAGCCGGCCATACAATGAGCAGTTCTTC.

The chain is built from TRBV6-4 and TRBJ1-6, with 11 bases lining up with TRBD1. The length of the CDR3 is 16 residues. Germline V CDR1 and CDR2: MRHNA, SNTAGT. Trimming took 5 bases from V and 8 from J; bases not matched to a gene: 8. CDR3 sequence reads: CASSRTGTGGDSPLHF. The DNA for the CDR3 is TGTGCCAGCAGTCGCACCGGGACAGGGGGGGATTCACCCCTCCACTTT.

The table lists this clone with a count of one. The sample has other DNA sequences that encode this CDR3 too. V and J are TRBV19 and TRBJ1-1, with D uncertain. Germline-derived CDR1 and CDR2 are LNHDA and SQIVND (reference sequence). This CDR3 spans 13 amino acids. V was clipped by 2 bases and J by 1 base, with 5 bases between them. CDR3 in DNA: TGTGCCAGTAGTATAAGAGAGAACACTGAAGCTTTCTTT. It is translated as CASSIRENTEAFF.